These T cell receptor beta chains were read from a single sample in a study of T cells in Graves' hyperthyroidism and ophthalmopathy. Each CDR3 protein gets one entry after TCRdb re-called the multiplex PCR reads with MiXCR. This table holds a few hundred thousand distinct CDR3 sequences, about 15% found once. Sequencing was performed on blood. These receptors were obtained from a woman aged 25-40 years with Graves' hyperthyroidism. The CDR3 runs from the conserved cysteine through the conserved F or W. Rows give clone size only sometimes, using once, few, many, or a class for an expanded clone.

many | TRBJ2-1 | TRBV7-3 | CASSKTTSLAYNEQFF
- | TRBJ2-5 | TRBV20-1 | CSADGTGEVGETQYF
many | TRBJ1-1 | TRBV28 | CASSVGGWNTEAFF
many | TRBJ2-7 | TRBV28 | CASNSGTIYEQYF
many | TRBJ2-2 | TRBV7-2 | CASSRIVAGELFF
many | TRBJ2-3 | TRBV11-2 | CASSFLMRRRQGLPTDTQYF
few | TRBJ2-7 | TRBV6-1 | CASSRPGQGREQYF
- | TRBJ2-2 | TRBV5-1 | CASSGKDSDSGELFF
- | TRBJ1-6 | TRBV20-1 | CSGGTRENSPLHF
many | TRBJ1-4 | TRBV27 | CASSSTSGQGDEKLFF
- | TRBJ1-2 | TRBV12-3/TRBV12-4 | CASSPNSPMAGYTF
few | TRBJ2-7 | TRBV6-5 | CASSYSYQRHTYEQYF
many | TRBJ2-5 | TRBV7-2 | CASRVDRYQETQYF
many | TRBJ2-1 | TRBV5-1 | CASSKGNRNEQFF
- | TRBJ2-7 | TRBV2 | CASSGGRGFYEQYF
few | TRBJ2-5 | TRBV2 | CASSDGTSGRPETQYF
- | TRBJ1-1 | TRBV14 | CASSRRDRENTEAFF
- | TRBJ2-2 | TRBV7-6 | CASSPPGGSELATGELFF
once | TRBJ2-5 | TRBV19 | CASSAGVPETQYF
many | TRBJ2-7 | TRBV20-1 | CSAGALAGGPKNEYEQYF
many | TRBJ2-5 | TRBV7-4 | CASSLARAASGNQETQYF
many | TRBJ2-3 | TRBV20-1 | CSARLAASSTDTQYF
- | TRBJ1-5 | TRBV19 | CASSIVQGGDYSNQPQHF
many | TRBJ1-5 | TRBV7-9 | CASSLTGLNQPQHF
many | TRBJ2-7 | TRBV7-6 | CASSLANSYEQYF
few | TRBJ1-1 | TRBV14 | CASSPGGATEAFF
few | TRBJ2-5 | TRBV6-6 | CASSYSQHGGNQETQYF
- | TRBJ2-1 | TRBV18 | CASSRASISYNEQFF
- | TRBJ1-4 | TRBV6-1 | CASRGTRNEKLFF
many | TRBJ2-7 | TRBV27 | CASSLSPGRNEQYF
- | TRBJ1-2 | TRBV28 | CASRTGTSYGYTF
many | TRBJ2-3 | TRBV24-1 | CATSDTQGPDTQYF
many | TRBJ2-7 | TRBV2 | CASRGRTSGISSYEQYF
- | TRBJ1-1 | TRBV6-1 | CASSEDTSGLNTEAFF
few | TRBJ2-2 | TRBV24-1 | CATSDATGELFF
many | TRBJ2-7 | TRBV5-1 | CASSLGGTASQSSYEQYF
many | TRBJ2-3 | TRBV3-1 | CASSSQRGRTDTQYF
many | TRBJ2-3 | TRBV20-1 | CSARDSVGLAGRLPTDTQYF
many | TRBJ2-7 | TRBV12-3/TRBV12-4 | CASRKDWDSRPLTYEQYF
many | TRBJ2-3 | TRBV5-1 | CASKRTISGASTDTQYF
many | TRBJ1-1 | TRBV5-1 | CASSEGRIDTEAFF
many | TRBJ2-3 | TRBV5-1 | CASSLDWQGSTDTQYF
few | TRBJ2-3 | TRBV25-1 | CATQSGTQYF
- | TRBJ2-7 | TRBV4-1 | CASSQGVFPYEQYF
many | TRBJ2-2 | TRBV24-1 | CATSANSDNTGELFF
few | TRBJ1-2 | TRBV10-1 | CASSGRTGPHGDPF
many | TRBJ1-1 | TRBV20-1 | CSARDPAGNTEAFF
many | TRBJ1-1 | TRBV6-2/TRBV6-3 | CASSYPTGVSTEAFF
few | TRBJ2-1 | TRBV5-4 | CASSYSSGSMNEQFF
- | TRBJ1-2 | TRBV15 | CATSRDHYGYTF
few | TRBJ2-1 | TRBV28 | CASSLYESSYNEQFF
many | TRBJ2-3 | TRBV12-3/TRBV12-4 | CASSLAYTDRTDTQYF
many | TRBJ1-2 | TRBV2 | CASSPTESYGYTF
few | TRBJ1-1 | TRBV11-2 | CASSLDLRAEGSHTEAFF
few | TRBJ2-2 | TRBV3-1 | CASSQGGGTAQNTGELFF
- | TRBJ1-2 | TRBV20-1 | CSASQGGFYGYTF
many | TRBJ2-3 | TRBV30 | CAWSDLAGGPDTQYF
- | TRBJ2-7 | TRBV11-3 | CASSRGTGNIYEQYF
- | TRBJ2-3 | TRBV15 | CATSSRTSGTTDTQYF